The sequence of this TCR beta chain was determined in a study of prognosis after radiotherapy for stage I lung cancer. Background on the study: Stereotactic body radiotherapy was given without concurrent therapy in all patients. General observations from the study: Tumor specificity was not determined for the expanded TCR clones. Counts of unique TCR clones fell following stereotactic body radiation therapy, median approximately 10,000 versus 7,000.

Amplification of the TCR beta CDR3 (from genomic DNA) was done by two-round multiplex PCR. First-round PCR amplification was performed with primers specific to each TRBV and TRBJ gene. TCRdb reprocessed the multiplex PCR reads with MiXCR, giving one entry per CDR3 protein. This repertoire shows 9,500 to 15,000 distinct CDR3 sequences, roughly 54% found once; its top ten account for under 25%. As regards this clonotype: Its specificity is not known. One end of the junction varies from germline; a read error may be responsible.

Germline loops: CDR1 GTSNPN, CDR2 SVGIG (reference sequence). The CDR3 is 12 residues long. The chain uses TRBV30 and TRBJ1-6, with 9 nucleotides matching TRBD1. Here the sequenced sample was PBMCs, taken before or after stereotactic body radiation therapy (not recorded which). This receptor was identified in a donor of 50 years or more with non-small cell lung cancer. CDR3 coding DNA: TGTGACTGGGACAGGGAGTCTTCACCCATCCACTTT. This sequence encodes CDWDRESSPIHF.